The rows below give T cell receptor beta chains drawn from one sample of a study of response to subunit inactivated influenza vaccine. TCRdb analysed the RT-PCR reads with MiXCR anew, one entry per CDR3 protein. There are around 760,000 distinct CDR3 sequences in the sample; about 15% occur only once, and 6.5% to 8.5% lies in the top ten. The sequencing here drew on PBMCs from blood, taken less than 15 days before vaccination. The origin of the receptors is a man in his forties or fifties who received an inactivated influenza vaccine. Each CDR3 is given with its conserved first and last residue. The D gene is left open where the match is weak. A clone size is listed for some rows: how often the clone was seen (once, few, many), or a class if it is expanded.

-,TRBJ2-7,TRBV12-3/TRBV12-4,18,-,CASKLWGSPGRRAYEQYF,TGTGCCAGCAAGCTTTGGGGGTCACCGGGACGGAGAGCCTACGAGCAGTACTTC
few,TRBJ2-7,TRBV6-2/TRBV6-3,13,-,CASSYTPWSEQYF,TGTGCCAGCAGTTACACGCCTTGGAGCGAGCAGTACTTC
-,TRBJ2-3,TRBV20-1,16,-,CSATRMSGAGTDTQYF,TGCAGTGCTACGAGAATGTCGGGGGCCGGCACAGATACGCAGTATTTT
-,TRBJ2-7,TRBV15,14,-,CATSREQGQWEQYF,TGTGCCACCAGCAGAGAACAGGGCCAGTGGGAGCAGTACTTC
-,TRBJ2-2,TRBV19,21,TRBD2,CASSMIGLVAGASANTGELFF,TGTGCCAGTAGTATGATCGGGTTGGTAGCGGGAGCCTCCGCGAACACCGGGGAGCTGTTTTTT
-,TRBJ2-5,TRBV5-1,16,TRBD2,CASSLQKAGVLETQYF,TGCGCCAGCAGCTTACAGAAGGCGGGGGTTCTAGAGACCCAGTACTTC
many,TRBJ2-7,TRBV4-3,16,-,CASSQDISGGLYEQYF,TGCGCCAGCAGCCAAGATATTAGTGGGGGACTCTACGAGCAGTACTTC
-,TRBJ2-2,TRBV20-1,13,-,CSAREWKSGELFF,TGCAGTGCTAGAGAGTGGAAGTCCGGGGAGCTGTTTTTT
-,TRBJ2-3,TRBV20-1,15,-,CSARDQRGLGDTQYF,TGCAGTGCTAGAGATCAAAGGGGACTCGGAGATACGCAGTATTTT
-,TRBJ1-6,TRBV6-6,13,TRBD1,CASRGQANSPLHF,TGTGCCAGCCGAGGACAGGCTAATTCACCCCTCCACTTT
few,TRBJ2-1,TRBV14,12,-,CASSRTQGNWFF,TGTGCCAGCAGTCGGACTCAGGGTAATTGGTTCTTC
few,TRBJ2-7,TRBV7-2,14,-,CASSLNPGGYEQYF,TGTGCCAGCAGCTTAAACCCCGGAGGTTACGAGCAGTACTTC
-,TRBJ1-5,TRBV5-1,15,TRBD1,CASSTEGQTDQPQHF,TGCGCCAGCAGCACGGAGGGACAGACCGATCAGCCCCAGCATTTT
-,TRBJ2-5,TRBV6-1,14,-,CASRSGTIQETQYF,TGTGCCAGCAGGTCCGGGACCATACAAGAGACCCAGTACTTC
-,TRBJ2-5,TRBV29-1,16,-,CSVVVGSRGPPETQYF,TGCAGCGTTGTTGTGGGATCGCGGGGGCCCCCCGAGACCCAGTACTTC
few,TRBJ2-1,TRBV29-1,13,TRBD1,CSVGDRGNNEQFF,TGCAGCGTTGGGGACAGGGGAAACAATGAGCAGTTCTTC
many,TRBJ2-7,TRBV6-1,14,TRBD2,CASRPVAGGVEQYF,TGTGCCAGCAGACCTGTAGCGGGGGGGGTCGAGCAGTACTTC
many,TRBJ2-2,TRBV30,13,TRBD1,CAWSQGDTGELFF,TGTGCCTGGAGTCAGGGGGACACCGGGGAGCTGTTTTTT
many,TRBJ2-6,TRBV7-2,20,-,CASSLAYSRLSFSGANVLTF,TGTGCCAGCAGCTTAGCGTATTCCAGGTTATCCTTCTCTGGGGCCAACGTCCTGACTTTC
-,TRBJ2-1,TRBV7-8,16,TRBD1,CASSSSDRGPYNEQFF,TGTGCCAGCAGCTCGTCGGACAGGGGCCCCTACAATGAGCAGTTCTTC
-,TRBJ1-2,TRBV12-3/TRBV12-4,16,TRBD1,CASSPLPGQRIYGYTF,TGTGCCAGCAGCCCCCTCCCGGGACAGAGGATCTATGGCTACACCTTC
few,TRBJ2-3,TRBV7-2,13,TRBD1,CASNDQGADTQYF,TGTGCCAGCAATGACCAGGGGGCAGATACGCAGTATTTT
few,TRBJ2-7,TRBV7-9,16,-,CASSLARGPQIYEQYF,TGTGCCAGCAGCTTAGCCCGGGGACCGCAAATCTACGAGCAGTACTTC
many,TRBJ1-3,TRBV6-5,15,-,CASSYSGGSKNTIYF,TGTGCCAGCAGTTACTCGGGGGGGTCCAAAAACACCATATATTTT
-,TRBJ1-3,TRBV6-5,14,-,CASSYDSSGNTIYF,TGTGCCAGCAGTTACGACAGCTCTGGAAACACCATATATTTT
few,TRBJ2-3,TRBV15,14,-,CATSRGEGADTQYF,TGTGCCACCAGCAGGGGAGAGGGGGCAGATACGCAGTATTTT
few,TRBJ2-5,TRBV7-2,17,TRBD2,CASSLVGTSGGQETQYF,TGTGCCAGCAGCTTAGTCGGTACTAGCGGGGGCCAAGAGACCCAGTACTTC
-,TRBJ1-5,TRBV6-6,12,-,CASTGSNQPQHF,TGTGCCAGCACAGGTAGCAATCAGCCCCAGCATTTT
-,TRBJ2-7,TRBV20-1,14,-,CSASVVSFSYEQYF,TGCAGTGCTAGCGTTGTAAGTTTCTCCTACGAGCAGTACTTC
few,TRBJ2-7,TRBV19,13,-,CASSAGQSYEQYF,TGTGCCAGTAGTGCGGGACAATCCTACGAGCAGTACTTC
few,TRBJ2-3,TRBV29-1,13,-,CSVDGHSTDTQYF,TGCAGCGTTGACGGACACAGCACAGATACGCAGTATTTT
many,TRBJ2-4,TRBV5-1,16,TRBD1,CASSLEGTGGQNIQYF,TGCGCCAGCAGCTTGGAGGGGACAGGGGGCCAAAACATTCAGTACTTC